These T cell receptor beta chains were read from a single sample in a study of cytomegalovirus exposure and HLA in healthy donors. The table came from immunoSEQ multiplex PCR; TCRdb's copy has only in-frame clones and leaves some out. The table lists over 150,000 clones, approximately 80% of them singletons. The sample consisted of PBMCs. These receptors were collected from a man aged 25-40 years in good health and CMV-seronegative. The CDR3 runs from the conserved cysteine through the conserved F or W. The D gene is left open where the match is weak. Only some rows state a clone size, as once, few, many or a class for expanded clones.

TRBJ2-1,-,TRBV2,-,TGTGCCAGCAGTGACCCCGCCCTCGTACTAGCCAATGAGCAGTTCTTC,CASSDPALVLANEQFF
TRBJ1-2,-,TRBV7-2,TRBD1,TGTGCCAGCAGCTTAGTAGCAGGGGGCCACTCTGGGGGCTACACCTTC,CASSLVAGGHSGGYTF
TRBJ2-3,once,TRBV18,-,TGTGCCAGCTCACCGTTCGGGGATTCTAGCACAGATACGCAGTATTTT,CASSPFGDSSTDTQYF
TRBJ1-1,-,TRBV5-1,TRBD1,TGCGCCAGCAGCCCGGGACAGCTTTCCCCGAACACTGAAGCTTTCTTT,CASSPGQLSPNTEAFF
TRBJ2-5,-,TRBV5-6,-,TGTGCCAGCAGCTTACCGGTCCAAGAGACCCAGTACTTC,CASSLPVQETQYF
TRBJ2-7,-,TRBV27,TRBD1,TGTGCCACCAGCAAATTCCGGGACAGGGTCCACGAGCAGTACTTC,CATSKFRDRVHEQYF
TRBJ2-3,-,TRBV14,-,TGTGCCAGCTCCATAGGGGGGGCGAGCACAGATACGCAGTATTTT,CASSIGGASTDTQYF
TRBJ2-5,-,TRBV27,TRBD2,TGTGCCAGCAGTTTGGTGGGACTAGCGGGAGCACAGTACTTC,CASSLVGLAGAQYF
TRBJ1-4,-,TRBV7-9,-,TGTGCCAGCAGCTTACCTGCAACTAATGAAAAACTGTTTTTT,CASSLPATNEKLFF
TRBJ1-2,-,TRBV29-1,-,TGCAGCGCCGAAGACAGGCGCTATGGCTACACCTTC,CSAEDRRYGYTF
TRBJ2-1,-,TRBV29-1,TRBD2,TGCAGCGTTCGGTCTAGCGGGAGGCAGGGGAATGAGCAGTTCTTC,CSVRSSGRQGNEQFF
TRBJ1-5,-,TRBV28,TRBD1,TGTGCCAGCAGTTATTCCTTGACAGGGGGACAGCCCCAGCATTTT,CASSYSLTGGQPQHF
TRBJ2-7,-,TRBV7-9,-,TGTGCCAGCAGCTTGCAAACGGGTCCCTACGAGCAGTACTTC,CASSLQTGPYEQYF
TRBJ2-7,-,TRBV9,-,TGTGCCAGCAGCGTAGCCGAGTTTACCTACGAGCAGTACTTC,CASSVAEFTYEQYF
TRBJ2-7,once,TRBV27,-,TGTGCCAGCAGTTTACGGGGTTGGGCTAGCACCCCCCCCCATGATGAGCAGTACTTC,CASSLRGWASTPPHDEQYF
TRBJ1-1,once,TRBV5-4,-,TGTGCCAGCAGCTTGGATCCCAGAGGCACTGAAGCTTTCTTT,CASSLDPRGTEAFF
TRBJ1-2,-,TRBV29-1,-,TGCAGCGTTGAATTCTTCACGGCGGGCTATGGCTACACCTTC,CSVEFFTAGYGYTF
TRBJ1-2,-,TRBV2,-,TGTGCCAGCAGTGTTCCGGGACTCGCCTATGGCTACACCTTC,CASSVPGLAYGYTF